The 32 T cell receptor beta chains given below trace back to one sample, sequenced in a study of blood T cell repertoires in COVID-19 (TCRdb year 2020). The protocol used for the library was the immunoSEQ multiplex PCR assay. The clones in this table, taken by TCRdb from immuneACCESS, are in-frame only. Not every clone is retained; where verified, under half of the shortfall comes from an unresolved V gene, and the cause of the rest is unknown. The sample yields some 260,000 clones; about 88% were counted once. In total, the top ten clones hold 0.9% to 1% of the sample. The sample comprised peripheral blood. These TCRs come from a woman aged 40 to 50 who had recovered from COVID-19.

This clone was seen a single time. The genes are TRBV9 and TRBJ1-1, with 8 nucleotides matching TRBD1. The V gene end was trimmed by 3 bases and the J gene end by 7 bases; junction bases not matched to a gene: 14. This CDR3 region has 16 residues. Germline CDR1 reads SGDLS; CDR2 reads YYNGEE. The CDR3 loop reads CASSALVTGGGGEAFF. The CDR3 DNA is TGTGCCAGCAGCGCTCTAGTTACAGGGGGAGGGGGTGAAGCTTTCTTT.

This chain links TRBV30 with TRBJ1-4; TRBD1 is a possible D gene (5 bases). The CDR3 extends over 13 amino acids. Germline CDR1 GTSNPN, CDR2 SVGIG (reference sequence). Trimming left V 1 base short and J 8 bases short, with 11 bases between. In nucleotides, the CDR3 is TGTGCCTGGAGTGGCAGGGTGGGCGAAAAACTGTTTTTT. It specifies CAWSGRVGEKLFF.

This chain connects TRBV11-3 to TRBJ2-1, with D tentatively TRBD2 (6 bases). V dropped 5 bases and J dropped 3 bases, with 14 bases sitting between them. The germline gives CDR1 SGHNT, CDR2 YENEEA. The CDR3 consists of 15 residues. The CDR3 sequence is CASSPAGPDYNEQFF. The DNA for the CDR3 is TGTGCCAGCAGCCCCGCGGGGCCGGACTACAATGAGCAGTTCTTC. Full variable domain (missing parts from reference TRBV11-3 and TRBJ2-1): EAGVVQSPRYKIIEKKQPVAFWCNPISGHNTLYWYLQNLGQGPELLIRYENEEAVDDSQLPKDRFSAERLKGVDSTLKIQPAELGDSAVYLCASSPAGPDYNEQFFGPGTRLTVL.

This sequence joins TRBV11-1 and TRBJ2-7, with a tentative D call TRBD2 (5 bases). The V end was cut by 0 bases, the J end by 1 base, with 7 bases between. There are 14 residues in the CDR3. The germline CDR1 and CDR2 sequences are SGHAT and FQDESV (reference sequence). The CDR3 DNA is TGTGCCAGCAGCTTAGCGCGGGTTTCCTACGAGCAGTACTTC. This codes for CASSLARVSYEQYF. Full variable domain (outside the CDR3, taken from reference TRBV11-1 and TRBJ2-7): EAEVAQSPRYKITEKSQAVAFWCDPISGHATLYWYRQILGQGPELLVQFQDESVVDDSQLPKDRFSAERLKGVDSTLKIQPAELGDSAMYLCASSLARVSYEQYFGPGTRLTVT.

The chain joins TRBV6-5 to TRBJ1-1; D remains ambiguous. The V gene lost 5 bases and the J gene lost 0 bases, with 7 bases spanning the gap. The germline CDR1 and CDR2 sequences are MNHEY and SVGAGI. The CDR3 runs 13 residues. The CDR3 bases are TGTGCCAGCAGTCCCCGAGTGAACACTGAAGCTTTCTTT. Encoded protein: CASSPRVNTEAFF.

A note on this clone: This same CDR3 is encoded by further DNA sequences in the sample. J is TRBJ2-3 and V is TRBV5-1; 8 bases fit TRBD2. V shed 2 bases, J shed 2 bases, and the junction held 13 bases outside the gene matches. Germline-derived CDR1 and CDR2 are SGHRS and YFSETQ. The CDR3 spans 18 residues. This CDR3 is CASSFGPLSGTTTDTQYF. Here the CDR3 DNA reads TGCGCCAGCAGCTTCGGACCCCTTAGCGGGACGACCACAGATACGCAGTATTTT.

The gene calls are TRBV9 and TRBJ2-5; TRBD1 aligns across 10 bases. Germline CDR1 and CDR2: SGDLS and YYNGEE. This CDR3 is 17 amino acids long. V shed 0 bases, J shed 1 base, and the junction held 6 bases outside the gene matches. The CDR3 DNA follows: TGTGCCAGCAGCGTAGGGCCTGGGACAGGGGTCCAAGAGACCCAGTACTTC. Its translation: CASSVGPGTGVQETQYF.

The chain links TRBV5-5 to TRBJ1-1; D is unresolved. Germline lookup yields CDR1 SGHKS and CDR2 YYEKEE (reference sequence). The CDR3 is made up of 14 amino acids. V lost 0 bases to trimming and J lost 7 bases, with 13 bases between them. Written as DNA, the CDR3 is TGTGCCAGCAGCTTGGGTCCGCCCCGGGGTGAAGCTTTCTTT. It translates to CASSLGPPRGEAFF.

A single count supports this clone. The chain recombines TRBV9 with TRBJ2-1; TRBD2 agrees at 9 bases. The CDR3 contains 16 residues. V dropped 0 bases and J dropped 8; count of bases not matched to a gene: 9. Germline CDR1 is SGDLS and CDR2 is YYNGEE. CDR3 sequence (DNA): TGTGCCAGCAGCGTAGGTGTTAGCGGGAGTCTCGATGAGCAGTTCTTC. This translates into CASSVGVSGSLDEQFF.

This clone appeared once. The chain recombines TRBV5-1 with TRBJ2-3; TRBD2 is a possible D gene (5 bases). CDR3 length: 16 amino acids. CDR1 and CDR2 from the germline V gene are SGHRS and YFSETQ. The ends were cut back, 1 base at V and 1 base at J, with 13 bases in the middle. CDR3 bases: TGCGCCAGCAGCTTGCGGGGTGGCCACGGCACAGATACGCAGTATTTT. It encodes CASSLRGGHGTDTQYF.

The chain recombines TRBV28 with TRBJ2-7; D is perhaps TRBD1 (5 bases). V was cut by 5 bases and J by 0 bases, with 17 bases left in between. Germline V gene lookup returns CDR1 MDHEN and CDR2 SYDVKM. CDR3 length: 16 residues. In DNA form, the CDR3 reads TGTGCCAGCAGTCCGCCCACAGGTACCACCTCCTACGAGCAGTACTTC. Amino acids: CASSPPTGTTSYEQYF.

This clone was observed a single time. V is TRBV11-1 and J is TRBJ2-7; weak D call: TRBD2 (6 bases). The CDR3 is 14 amino acids. Germline CDR1 and CDR2: SGHAT and FQDESV (reference sequence). V was clipped by 5 bases and J by 6 bases, with 17 bases between them. In DNA, the CDR3 is TGTGCCAGCAGCCAGAGCGGCCCCGGGGGCGAGCAGTACTTC. This codes for CASSQSGPGGEQYF.

The chain employs TRBV6-6 and TRBJ2-1; 10 bases match TRBD2. The CDR3 loop spans 16 amino acids. Germline V gene sequence: CDR1 MNHNY, CDR2 SVGAGI (reference sequence). Losses at the gene ends were 5 bases for V and 4 bases for J; bases not matched to a gene: 8. The CDR3 protein is CASSPRTSGPYNEQFF. For the CDR3, the DNA is TGTGCCAGCAGTCCCAGGACTAGCGGACCATACAATGAGCAGTTCTTC.

The chain recombines TRBV6-5 with TRBJ1-6, with 10 bases lining up with TRBD1. Trimming took 5 bases from V and 11 from J; bases not matched to a gene: 9. Germline CDR1 reads MNHEY; CDR2 reads SVGAGI. The CDR3 loop spans 15 amino acids. This CDR3 is CASSTRQGAGTPLHF. The CDR3, as DNA: TGTGCCAGCAGTACCCGACAGGGGGCAGGGACACCCCTCCACTTT.

The chain couples TRBV5-1 to TRBJ2-3, with a weak D call TRBD2 (5 bases). CDR3 length: 15 amino acids. In germline, CDR1 is SGHRS, CDR2 YFSETQ. V lost 2 bases, J lost 2 bases, and 12 bases lay in between. This CDR3 reads CASSLPTGNTDTQYF. The CDR3 DNA sequence: TGCGCCAGCAGCTTACCCACGGGGAACACAGATACGCAGTATTTT.

The V gene is TRBV28, the J gene TRBJ1-1; the match to TRBD1 covers 10 bases. This CDR3 has 13 residues. After removal of 6 bases from V and 5 bases from J, the junction contained 3 bases not matched to a gene. The germline V gene encodes CDR1 MDHEN and CDR2 SYDVKM. The CDR3 region has the DNA TGTGCCAGCAGGGGGACAGGGGCGACTGAAGCTTTCTTT. Its protein product is CASRGTGATEAFF.

The chain has TRBV28 and TRBJ2-5; 16 nucleotides align to TRBD2. Germline CDR1 and CDR2: MDHEN and SYDVKM. Trimming cost V 6 bases and J 5 bases; bases outside gene matches: 6. The CDR3 covers 16 residues. In nucleotides, the CDR3 is TGTGCCAGCAGCCCGGGACTAGCGGGAGGGGGGGAGACCCAGTACTTC. Encoded protein: CASSPGLAGGGETQYF.

The chain joins TRBV6-2 or TRBV6-3 to TRBJ2-1; D call uncertain. The ends were cut back, 5 bases at V and 0 bases at J, with 11 bases in the middle. The CDR3 covers 15 residues. Germline V lookup: CDR1 MNHEY, CDR2 SVGEGT. The DNA of the CDR3 is TGTGCCAGCAGTCCCAGGCCAAGCTCCTACAATGAGCAGTTCTTC. Protein product: CASSPRPSSYNEQFF.

This clone was counted once. The chain carries TRBV21-1 and TRBJ1-4; the table assigns TRBD1, which was not confirmed against the DNA. TRBV21-1 is given as a pseudogene. This CDR3 region has 21 residues. CDR3 amino acids: CASSPRTGGSPNPKKKEKLFF. The CDR3 bases are TGTGCCAGCAGCCCTAGGACAGGGGGTTCCCCGAATCCTAAGAAAAAAGAAAAACTGTTTTTT.

The chain combines TRBV5-6 with TRBJ1-4; a possible D gene is TRBD1 (5 bases). Germline-derived CDR1 and CDR2 are SGHDT and YYEEEE. The CDR3 sequence is 13 residues long. The V end lost 3 bases, the J end lost 13 bases, and 16 bases lay between the germline ends. CDR3 in DNA: TGTGCCAGCAGCTCCAGCCGTTGGGGCCTACTGTTTTTT. It specifies CASSSSRWGLLFF.

This chain uses TRBV7-9 with TRBJ2-2; 7 positions match TRBD2. Germline lookup yields CDR1 SEHNR and CDR2 FQNEAQ (reference sequence). The CDR3 length is 17 residues. V trimming: 0 bases; J trimming: 7 bases; junction bases outside the gene matches: 11. CDR3: CASSLARLAAQGGELFF. CDR3 DNA: TGTGCCAGCAGCTTAGCGAGGCTAGCGGCCCAGGGCGGGGAGCTGTTTTTT.

J is TRBJ2-5 and V is TRBV14; TRBD2 matches 8 bases. CDR1 is SGHDN, CDR2 FVKESK, per germline. V shed 4 bases and J 2 bases; nucleotides not matched to a gene: 6. This CDR3 contains 15 residues. The CDR3 DNA is TGTGCCAGCAGCCGGCTAGCGGGCCGACAAGAGACCCAGTACTTC. Protein sequence: CASSRLAGRQETQYF.

On this clone itself: Additional DNA sequences in this sample encode the identical CDR3. This chain connects TRBV5-1 to TRBJ2-7; possibly TRBD2 for D (5 bases). Germline assignment: CDR1 SGHRS and CDR2 YFSETQ. The V end lost 4 bases, the J end lost 0 bases, and 5 bases lay between the germline ends. The CDR3 spans 12 residues. The CDR3 sequence: CASSRDSYEQYF. CDR3 sequence (DNA): TGCGCCAGCAGCCGGGACTCCTACGAGCAGTACTTC.

V is TRBV24-1 and J is TRBJ2-5; D not certain. The CDR3 is 12 amino acids. Trimming shortened V by 5 bases and J by 5 bases, and 8 bases separated the two germline ends. Germline V gene lookup returns CDR1 KGHDR and CDR2 SFDVKD. CDR3 nucleotide sequence: TGTGCCACCAGTGCCAACGGTGAGACCCAGTACTTC. This gives the protein CATSANGETQYF.

The chain has TRBV29-1 and TRBJ2-2, with 14 bases aligning to TRBD2. The germline V gene encodes CDR1 SQVTM and CDR2 ANQGSEA. This CDR3 has 18 amino acids. V lost 6 bases, J lost 6 bases, and 15 bases stayed unmatched. The CDR3, as DNA: TGCAGCGTCGCCAGGACTAGCGGGAGGACCTACCGGGCCGGGGAGCTGTTTTTT. Translating gives CSVARTSGRTYRAGELFF.

This chain uses TRBV24-1 with TRBJ2-7, with TRBD2 matching 8 bases. The length of the CDR3 is 16 residues. Germline lookup yields CDR1 KGHDR and CDR2 SFDVKD. V was clipped by 2 bases and J by 2 bases; unmatched bases: 7. The CDR3 is CATSDSGGASPYEQYF. CDR3 sequence (DNA): TGTGCCACCAGTGATTCCGGGGGGGCCAGCCCCTACGAGCAGTACTTC.

In this sample, this clone turned up a few times. V is TRBV12-5 and J is TRBJ1-5, with TRBD1 matching over 10 bases. The germline CDR1 and CDR2 sequences are LGHNT and FRNRAP. V trimming: 1 base; J trimming: 9 bases; junction bases outside the gene matches: 9. CDR3 length equals 16 residues. The CDR3 sequence is CASGLGLGQGRSPQHF. In nucleotides, the CDR3 is TGTGCTAGTGGTTTGGGTCTGGGACAGGGGCGGTCGCCCCAGCATTTT.

The V gene is TRBV30, the J gene TRBJ1-4; D gene unclear. CDR1 and CDR2 (germline): GTSNPN, SVGIG (reference sequence). Trimming pared 0 bases from V and 5 bases from J, leaving 7 bases between. This CDR3 region has 13 residues. The CDR3 region is CAWSVLVNEKLFF. For the CDR3, the DNA is TGTGCCTGGAGTGTACTGGTGAATGAAAAACTGTTTTTT.

This clone was observed a few times. The V gene is TRBV19, the J gene TRBJ1-5, with D unresolved. Trimming removed 4 bases from V and 3 bases from J, with 10 bases in between. Germline assignment: CDR1 LNHDA and CDR2 SQIVND (reference sequence). The CDR3 runs to 14 residues. The CDR3 DNA reads as TGTGCCAGTAGTAGTTTTCGTATCAATCAGCCCCAGCATTTT. Translated, it gives CASSSFRINQPQHF.

V usage is TRBV6-2 or TRBV6-3 and J usage is TRBJ2-7; the match to TRBD2 covers 7 bases. V dropped 6 bases and J dropped 2; count of bases not matched to a gene: 13. Germline V CDR1 and CDR2: MNHEY, SVGEGT. This CDR3 spans 16 amino acids. The CDR3 here is CASSPPRTRIPYEQYF. The CDR3 DNA sequence: TGTGCCAGCAGCCCCCCGCGGACTAGGATTCCCTACGAGCAGTACTTC.

V usage is TRBV24-1 and J usage is TRBJ2-7, with D possibly being TRBD1 (6 bases). V was trimmed by 5 bases and J by 4 bases, leaving 14 bases between them. Germline V CDR1 and CDR2: KGHDR, SFDVKD. The CDR3 length is 14 residues. DNA of the CDR3: TGTGCCACCAGTGGGCCGAACAGGGTTTACGAGCAGTACTTC. It codes for CATSGPNRVYEQYF.

This chain links TRBV7-2 with TRBJ2-7; D might be TRBD2 (6 bases). The CDR3 runs 13 residues. V was trimmed by 1 base and J by 7 bases, leaving 11 bases between them. Germline V gives CDR1 SGHTA, CDR2 FQGNSA. DNA for the CDR3: TGTGCCAGCAGCTTAGGGGGGACTTGGGAGCAGTACTTC. Protein sequence: CASSLGGTWEQYF.